This paragraph reports one TCR beta chain. In the authors' methods: Estimation of nucleated cell counts relied on the amplification of reference gene primers. Profiling relied on immunoSEQ multiplex PCR, and the TCRdb table lists in-frame clones only, not all of them. The D gene and trimming were derived from the DNA, and the V and J assignments and clone size from that table. The sample consists of 140,000 or so clones, around 84% of them appearing once. V was clipped by 6 bases and J by 5 bases; unmatched bases: 10. The CDR3 contains 15 residues. CDR1 and CDR2 from the germline V gene are MDHEN and SYDVKM. These data come from a study of blood T cell repertoires in COVID-19. Background on the study: T cells, B-cell-depleted T cells, or PBMCs provided the cDNA or gDNA that served as material.

Sequencing was performed on peripheral blood. The TCR sequence derives from a man younger than 40 with COVID-19, enrolled during active disease. The chain employs TRBV28 and TRBJ2-1, with TRBD1 identical over 7 bases. The CDR3: CASRGDRDGNNEQFF. For the CDR3, the DNA is TGTGCCAGCAGGGGTGACAGGGACGGCAACAATGAGCAGTTCTTC.